The source of this TCR beta chain is a study of T cells in Graves' hyperthyroidism and ophthalmopathy. With duration under 3 months, ophthalmopathy was active: Clinical Activity Score at least 3, NOSPECS at least 4. This clonotype is classed as medium-sized. Its antigen is unknown. General study findings and limits: Most clonotypes expanded in thyroid above 0.001 were likewise present in blood.

This CDR3 spans 13 amino acids. V lost 6 bases and J 4 bases, leaving 12 bases between the germline ends. Per the germline V gene, CDR1 is WNHNN and CDR2 is SYGVQD (reference sequence). Amplified TCR beta CDR3 regions came from RNA transcripts. RT-PCR in the first round (using the HTBI primer set) targeted the TCR CDR3. TCRdb analysed the multiplex PCR reads with MiXCR anew, one entry per CDR3 protein. The top ten clones hold 20% to 30% of a sample with 30,000 to 35,000 distinct CDR3 sequences, 52% of them seen once. The receptor comes from a woman aged 40 to 50 with Graves' ophthalmopathy. The sequenced sample was blood. The chain has TRBV10-1 and TRBJ1-2, with a possible D match to TRBD1 (5 bases). The CDR3 here is CASSPDTLYGYTF. CDR3 in DNA: TGCGCCAGCAGCCCGGACACACTCTATGGCTACACCTTC.